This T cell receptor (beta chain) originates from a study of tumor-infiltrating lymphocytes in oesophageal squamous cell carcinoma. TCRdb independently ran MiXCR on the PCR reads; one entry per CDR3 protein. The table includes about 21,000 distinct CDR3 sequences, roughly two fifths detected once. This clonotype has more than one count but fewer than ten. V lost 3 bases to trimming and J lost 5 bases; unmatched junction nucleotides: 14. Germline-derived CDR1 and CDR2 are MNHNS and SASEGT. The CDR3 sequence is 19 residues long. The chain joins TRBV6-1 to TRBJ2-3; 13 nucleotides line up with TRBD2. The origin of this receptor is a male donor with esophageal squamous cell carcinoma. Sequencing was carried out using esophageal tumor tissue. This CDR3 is CASSDGRRLAGGWLDTQYF. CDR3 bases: TGTGCCAGCAGTGACGGGCGGAGACTAGCGGGAGGTTGGTTAGATACGCAGTATTTT.